These T cell receptor beta chains were read from a single sample in a study of T cell changes during pregnancy in multiple sclerosis. Measured with immunoSEQ multiplex PCR; TCRdb has only the in-frame clones, and not every one. The sample shows 43,000 or so clones, around 93% of them seen only once. Sequencing used peripheral blood, obtained in the third trimester of pregnancy. These receptors all stem from a female donor with multiple sclerosis, enrolled in a pregnancy study. Both conserved end residues are part of each CDR3. Each record gives: J gene, D gene, V gene, clone size, CDR3 DNA, CDR3 protein. D genes are given only for firm matches. Clone size is not always given. Where it is, it says once, few, many or a class for expanded clones.

TRBJ1-3 | NA | TRBV7-9 | NA | TGTGCCAGCAGCTCAGGGTTTGGAAACACCATATATTTT | CASSSGFGNTIYF
TRBJ2-7 | TRBD2 | TRBV9 | NA | TGTGCCAGCAGCCTCAGAGGCGGGAGGGGTTCCTACGAGCAGTACTTC | CASSLRGGRGSYEQYF
TRBJ2-7 | NA | TRBV7-9 | NA | TGTGCCAGCAGCTTAGAGGTTACGGGCGAGCAGTACTTC | CASSLEVTGEQYF
TRBJ2-3 | TRBD2 | TRBV4-1 | NA | TGCGCCAGCAGCCAAGAAGGTAGCGGGAGTTCCACAGATACGCAGTATTTT | CASSQEGSGSSTDTQYF
TRBJ1-3 | TRBD1 | TRBV27 | NA | TGTGCCAGCAGTTCACAGGGGGCGTCTGGAAACACCATATATTTT | CASSSQGASGNTIYF
TRBJ2-3 | TRBD2 | TRBV15 | NA | TGTGCCACCAGCAGAGATCTAGCGGGAGGGTTAGCAGATACGCAGTATTTT | CATSRDLAGGLADTQYF
TRBJ1-1 | NA | TRBV27 | NA | TGTGCCAGCAGCTACTCGGGTTCTACGACGCATTTCTTT | CASSYSGSTTHFF
TRBJ1-2 | NA | TRBV29-1 | NA | TGCAGCGTTGAACTCGGAGAGTATGGCTACACCTTC | CSVELGEYGYTF
TRBJ1-5 | NA | TRBV4-3 | NA | TGCGCCAGCAGCCAAGATGCAGGGGGCAATCAGCCCCAGCATTTT | CASSQDAGGNQPQHF
TRBJ2-7 | TRBD1 | TRBV7-2 | NA | TGTGCCAGCAGCTTAGAGGCCGGGACAGGGTACTACGAGCAGTACTTC | CASSLEAGTGYYEQYF
TRBJ1-3 | TRBD1 | TRBV7-9 | NA | TGTGCCAGCAGCTTGGGACAGGCGGCGGACACCATATATTTT | CASSLGQAADTIYF
TRBJ1-3 | NA | TRBV30 | NA | TGTGCCTTTAGCCACGAGGCTGGAAACACCATATATTTT | CAFSHEAGNTIYF
TRBJ1-1 | NA | TRBV25-1 | NA | TGTGCCAGCACGATGGGGGCCGAAGCTTTCTTT | CASTMGAEAFF
TRBJ2-7 | NA | TRBV18 | NA | TGTGCCAGCTCACCTCCGGCGGGTGAGCAGTACTTC | CASSPPAGEQYF
TRBJ1-2 | NA | TRBV6-1 | NA | TGTGCCAGCAGTGAAGTGGCAGGCCGGAACTATGGCTACACCTTC | CASSEVAGRNYGYTF
TRBJ2-3 | TRBD2 | TRBV2 | NA | TGTGCCAGCAGGACTAGCGGGAGTGCAGATACGCAGTATTTT | CASRTSGSADTQYF
TRBJ1-1 | TRBD1 | TRBV2 | NA | TGTGCCAGCAGAGGACAGGCTAACATGAACACTGAAGCTTTCTTT | CASRGQANMNTEAFF
TRBJ2-1 | NA | TRBV11-2 | NA | TGTGCCAGCAGCTTAGTTAGAAAGCTACACAATGAGCAGTTCTTC | CASSLVRKLHNEQFF
TRBJ2-5 | NA | TRBV29-1 | NA | TGCAGCGTGATAGCGGACCAAGAGACCCAGTACTTC | CSVIADQETQYF
TRBJ2-1 | NA | TRBV19 | NA | TGTGCCAGTAATTGGGGCGTGGGCTCCTACAATGAGCAGTTCTTC | CASNWGVGSYNEQFF
TRBJ2-2 | NA | TRBV10-3 | NA | TGTGCCATCAGTGAGTCTGAAACAGGGCCGTTGGGCGGGGAGCTGTTTTTT | CAISESETGPLGGELFF
TRBJ1-2 | NA | TRBV6-1 | NA | TGTGCCAGCAGTGATTCCGGGATTAACTATGGCTACACCTTC | CASSDSGINYGYTF
TRBJ1-1 | NA | TRBV5-1 | NA | TGCGCCAGCAGCTTGGTGGACAGAAACACTGAAGCTTTCTTT | CASSLVDRNTEAFF
TRBJ1-2 | NA | TRBV28 | NA | TGTGCCAGCAGTTTCCGCTATGGCTACACCTTC | CASSFRYGYTF
TRBJ2-2 | NA | TRBV4-1 | NA | TGCGCCAGCAGCCTGAGGGACACCGGGGAGCTGTTTTTT | CASSLRDTGELFF
TRBJ1-4 | TRBD1 | TRBV7-9 | NA | TGTGCCAGCAGCGACCATGACAGGGCGGATTGGGAAAAACTGTTTTTT | CASSDHDRADWEKLFF
TRBJ2-7 | TRBD2 | TRBV29-1 | NA | TGCAGCGTCGCCCTAGCGGGGAGCTCCTACGAGCAGTACTTC | CSVALAGSSYEQYF
TRBJ1-1 | TRBD1 | TRBV6-4 | NA | TGTGCCAGCAGAAGACAGGGACACACTTCTGAAGCTTTCTTT | CASRRQGHTSEAFF
TRBJ1-5 | NA | TRBV6-5 | once | TGTGCCAGCAGCCTGACAGGAGATAGCAATCAGCCCCAGCATTTT | CASSLTGDSNQPQHF
TRBJ2-7 | TRBD2 | TRBV2 | NA | TGTGCCAGCAGTGTACTAGCGGATGCCTACGAGCAGTACTTC | CASSVLADAYEQYF
TRBJ2-7 | NA | TRBV10-3 | NA | TGTGCCATCAGTGATTCTAGCGCAAGCTCCTACGAGCAGTACTTC | CAISDSSASSYEQYF
TRBJ2-1 | NA | TRBV25-1 | NA | TGTGCCAGCACCAAAGCGGATGGGCAGTTCTTC | CASTKADGQFF
TRBJ1-2 | NA | TRBV5-4 | NA | TGTGCCAGCAGCTTGGCTCGTGCTGAGTATGGCTACACCTTC | CASSLARAEYGYTF
TRBJ2-2 | NA | TRBV19 | NA | TGTGCCAGTAGTATGTGGTCGGACACCGGGGAGCTGTTTTTT | CASSMWSDTGELFF
TRBJ1-1 | NA | TRBV5-1 | NA | TGCGCCAGCAGCTTGGCCTCTTGGAGCGGCGCTGAAGCTTTCTTT | CASSLASWSGAEAFF
TRBJ1-5 | TRBD1 | TRBV7-2 | NA | TGTGCCAGCAGCTCCCGTGGGACAGGGGACAATCAGCCCCAGCATTTT | CASSSRGTGDNQPQHF
TRBJ2-3 | TRBD2 | TRBV28 | NA | TGTGCCAGCAGTTGGGAATCCGGGACTAGCGGGGTTAGCACAGATACGCAGTATTTT | CASSWESGTSGVSTDTQYF
TRBJ2-7 | TRBD1 | TRBV5-1 | NA | TGCGCCAGCAGCAGGAGACAGGGAGACGAGCAGTACTTC | CASSRRQGDEQYF
TRBJ1-1 | TRBD1 | TRBV7-9 | NA | TGTGCCAGCAGCGGGACAGGCGGAGGAAGGACTGAAGCTTTCTTT | CASSGTGGGRTEAFF
TRBJ1-1 | NA | TRBV9 | NA | TGTGCCAGCAATAACCGGGGAGAAACTGAAGCTTTCTTT | CASNNRGETEAFF
TRBJ2-3 | TRBD2 | TRBV9 | NA | TGTGCCAGCAGCGTAGGGACTAGCTTTTACACAGATACGCAGTATTTT | CASSVGTSFYTDTQYF
TRBJ2-1 | NA | TRBV9 | NA | TGTGCCAGCAGCGTAGAGGCTAGCGAGAGCAATGAGCAGTTCTTC | CASSVEASESNEQFF
TRBJ2-1 | TRBD1 | TRBV11-2 | NA | TGTGCCAGCAGCTCTAGGACAGGGGGCTTGAAGAATGAGCAGTTCTTC | CASSSRTGGLKNEQFF
TRBJ2-1 | TRBD1 | TRBV27 | NA | TGTGCCAGTAAACGGGACAGCTCCTACAATGAGCAGTTCTTC | CASKRDSSYNEQFF
TRBJ2-7 | NA | TRBV4-3 | NA | TGCGCCAGCAGCCAAGGTCAGGGTTCCAGGAACGAGCAGTACTTC | CASSQGQGSRNEQYF
TRBJ2-5 | TRBD2 | TRBV5-1 | NA | TGCGCCAGCAGCCCAGCGGGGGGAGAGACCCAGTACTTC | CASSPAGGETQYF
TRBJ2-1 | TRBD1 | TRBV19 | NA | TGTGCCAGTAGCCCGGACAGGTCTTCCTACAATGAGCAGTTCTTC | CASSPDRSSYNEQFF
TRBJ2-1 | NA | TRBV4-3 | NA | TGCGCCAGCAGCCAAGAACAGAGGGGGTACAATGAGCAGTTCTTC | CASSQEQRGYNEQFF
TRBJ2-1 | TRBD1 | TRBV23-1 | once | TGCGCCAGCAGTCAATACCAGGGGGCCACTGAGCAGTTCTTC | CASSQYQGATEQFF
TRBJ2-7 | NA | TRBV30 | NA | TGTGCCTGGAGTATATCGGTGCGCGAGCAGTACTTC | CAWSISVREQYF
TRBJ2-6 | NA | TRBV19 | NA | TGTGCCAGTAGCCAACCCGACTCCCCTGGGGCCAACGTCCTGACTTTC | CASSQPDSPGANVLTF
TRBJ1-4 | NA | TRBV28 | NA | TGTGCCAGCAGTGGTCGCAGGGTGACTAATGAAAAACTGTTTTTT | CASSGRRVTNEKLFF
TRBJ2-7 | TRBD2 | TRBV4-2 | few | TGTGCCAGCAGCCAAGAAGGAAGCGGGGGCCACTACGAGCAGTACTTC | CASSQEGSGGHYEQYF